This is a list of T cell receptor beta chains from one sample in a study of control samples from healthy donors and cancer patients. Measured with immunoSEQ multiplex PCR; TCRdb has only the in-frame clones, and not every one. The data hold about 140,000 clones, with more than 90% observed a single time. Sequenced: blood. The receptors here all came from a man aged 25-40 years in good health. CDR3s leave out the opening cysteine and the closing phenylalanine or tryptophan. The order of the fields is J gene, V gene, CDR3 protein.

J gene: TRBJ2-3
V gene: TRBV30
CDR3 protein: AWTTPGGRDTQY

J gene: TRBJ1-6
V gene: TRBV6-5
CDR3 protein: ATGTTGNSPLH

J gene: TRBJ1-2
V gene: TRBV6-5
CDR3 protein: ASNPGQGYGYT

J gene: TRBJ2-5
V gene: TRBV30
CDR3 protein: AFTRQAGVGETQY

J gene: TRBJ2-3
V gene: TRBV7-2
CDR3 protein: ASSSSTDTQY

J gene: TRBJ1-4
V gene: TRBV9
CDR3 protein: ASSVAPGTSNEKLF

J gene: TRBJ2-7
V gene: TRBV2
CDR3 protein: ASRYRDSYEQY

J gene: TRBJ2-5
V gene: TRBV9
CDR3 protein: ASSVVGGETQY

J gene: TRBJ2-7
V gene: TRBV28
CDR3 protein: ASTPISTSYEQY

J gene: TRBJ2-1
V gene: TRBV4-1
CDR3 protein: ASSQDYAGSSRNEQF

J gene: TRBJ1-1
V gene: TRBV29-1
CDR3 protein: SVGGTFPAPSEAF

J gene: TRBJ2-7
V gene: TRBV5-4
CDR3 protein: ASSSETGRSSYEQY

J gene: TRBJ2-1
V gene: TRBV30
CDR3 protein: ARRLGTGYNEQF

J gene: TRBJ1-1
V gene: TRBV19
CDR3 protein: ASSIQNTEAF

J gene: TRBJ2-2
V gene: TRBV30
CDR3 protein: AWSGDRGRELF

J gene: TRBJ1-3
V gene: TRBV28
CDR3 protein: ASSLPNSGNTIY

J gene: TRBJ1-2
V gene: TRBV7-8
CDR3 protein: ATAGTGEYGYT

J gene: TRBJ1-2
V gene: TRBV27
CDR3 protein: ASSYNRWTNYGYT

J gene: TRBJ2-3
V gene: TRBV13
CDR3 protein: ASSRTEGVSTDTQY

J gene: TRBJ2-1
V gene: TRBV7-3
CDR3 protein: ASSSGLINEQF

J gene: TRBJ1-5
V gene: TRBV7-2
CDR3 protein: ASSLYPLNQPQH

J gene: TRBJ1-2
V gene: TRBV7-9
CDR3 protein: ASSSYRLGRREKGYT

J gene: TRBJ2-3
V gene: TRBV19
CDR3 protein: ASSWDRATDTQY

J gene: TRBJ2-5
V gene: TRBV28
CDR3 protein: ASSPRLALQETQY

J gene: TRBJ2-3
V gene: TRBV3-1/TRBV3-2
CDR3 protein: ASSQDPGTSATDTQY

J gene: TRBJ2-2
V gene: TRBV5-5
CDR3 protein: ASSLGWGPGTELF

J gene: TRBJ2-7
V gene: TRBV11-2
CDR3 protein: ASSLVVGHEQY